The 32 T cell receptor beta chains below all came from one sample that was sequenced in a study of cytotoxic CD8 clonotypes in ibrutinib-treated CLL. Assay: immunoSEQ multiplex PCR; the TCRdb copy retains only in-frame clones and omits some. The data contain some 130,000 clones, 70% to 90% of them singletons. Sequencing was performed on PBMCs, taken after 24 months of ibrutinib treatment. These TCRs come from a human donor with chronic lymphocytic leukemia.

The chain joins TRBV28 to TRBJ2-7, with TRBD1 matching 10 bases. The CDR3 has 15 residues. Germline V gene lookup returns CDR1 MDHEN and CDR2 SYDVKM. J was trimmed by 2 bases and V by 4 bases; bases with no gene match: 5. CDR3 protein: CASSSEGQGPYEQYF. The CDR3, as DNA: TGTGCCAGCAGTTCGGAGGGACAGGGGCCCTACGAGCAGTACTTC.

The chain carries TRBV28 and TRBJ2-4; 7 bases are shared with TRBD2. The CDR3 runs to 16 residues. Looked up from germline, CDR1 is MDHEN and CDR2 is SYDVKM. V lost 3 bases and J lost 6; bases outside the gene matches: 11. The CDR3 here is CASSLDTSASGNIQYF. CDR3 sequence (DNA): TGTGCCAGCAGTTTGGACACCAGCGCTAGCGGAAACATTCAGTACTTC.

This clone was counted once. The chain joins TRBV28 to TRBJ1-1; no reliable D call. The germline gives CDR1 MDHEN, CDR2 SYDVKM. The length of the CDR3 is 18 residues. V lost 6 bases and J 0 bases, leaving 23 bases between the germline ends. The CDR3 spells CASSRRSASPVMNTEAFF. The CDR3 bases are TGTGCCAGCAGCCGGAGGAGTGCGTCCCCAGTAATGAACACTGAAGCTTTCTTT.

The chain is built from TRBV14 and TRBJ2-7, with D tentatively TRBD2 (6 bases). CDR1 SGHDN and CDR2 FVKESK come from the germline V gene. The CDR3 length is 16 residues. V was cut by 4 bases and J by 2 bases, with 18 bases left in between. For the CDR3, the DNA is TGTGCCAGCAGCCGAAACCTAATGCGGGGACCCTACGAGCAGTACTTC. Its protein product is CASSRNLMRGPYEQYF.

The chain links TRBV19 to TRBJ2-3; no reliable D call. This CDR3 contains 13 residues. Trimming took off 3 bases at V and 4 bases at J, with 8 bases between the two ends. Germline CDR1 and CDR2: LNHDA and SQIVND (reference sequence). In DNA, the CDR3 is TGTGCCAGTAGTATTTGGTCTGCAGATACGCAGTATTTT. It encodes CASSIWSADTQYF.

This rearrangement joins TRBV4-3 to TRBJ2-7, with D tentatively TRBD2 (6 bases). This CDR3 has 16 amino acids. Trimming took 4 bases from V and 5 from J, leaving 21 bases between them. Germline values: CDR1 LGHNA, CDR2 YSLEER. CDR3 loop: CASSPLSTSLSHEQYF. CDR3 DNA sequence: TGCGCCAGCAGCCCCTTAAGCACTAGCCTGTCCCACGAGCAGTACTTC.

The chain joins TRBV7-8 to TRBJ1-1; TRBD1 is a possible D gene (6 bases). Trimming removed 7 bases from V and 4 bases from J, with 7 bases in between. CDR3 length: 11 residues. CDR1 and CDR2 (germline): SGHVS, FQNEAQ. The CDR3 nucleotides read TGTGCCAGCAACAGGGTCACTGAAGCTTTCTTT. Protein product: CASNRVTEAFF.

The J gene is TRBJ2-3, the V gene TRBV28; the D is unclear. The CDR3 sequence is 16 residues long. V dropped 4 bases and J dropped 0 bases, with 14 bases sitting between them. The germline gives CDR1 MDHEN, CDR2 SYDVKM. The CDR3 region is CASSWTFTTSTDTQYF. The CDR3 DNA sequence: TGTGCCAGCAGTTGGACGTTTACTACTAGCACAGATACGCAGTATTTT.

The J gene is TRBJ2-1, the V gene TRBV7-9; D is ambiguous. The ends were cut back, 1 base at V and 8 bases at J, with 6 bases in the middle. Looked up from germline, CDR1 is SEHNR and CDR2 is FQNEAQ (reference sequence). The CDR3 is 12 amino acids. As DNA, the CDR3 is TGTGCCAGCAGCTTAGTCCCCTATGAGCAGTTCTTC. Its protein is CASSLVPYEQFF.

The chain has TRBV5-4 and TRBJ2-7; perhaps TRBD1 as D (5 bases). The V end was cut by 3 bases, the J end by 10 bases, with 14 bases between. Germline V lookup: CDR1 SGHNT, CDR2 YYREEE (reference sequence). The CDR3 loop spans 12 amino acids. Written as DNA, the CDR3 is TGTGCCAGCAGCTCTTCTCCAGGGAATCAGTACTTC. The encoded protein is CASSSSPGNQYF.

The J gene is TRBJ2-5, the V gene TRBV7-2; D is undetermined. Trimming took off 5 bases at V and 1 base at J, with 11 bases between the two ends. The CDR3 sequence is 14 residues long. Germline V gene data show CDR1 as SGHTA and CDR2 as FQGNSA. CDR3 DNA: TGTGCCAGCAGCCCGTCGGGTCTCCAAGAGACCCAGTACTTC. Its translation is CASSPSGLQETQYF.

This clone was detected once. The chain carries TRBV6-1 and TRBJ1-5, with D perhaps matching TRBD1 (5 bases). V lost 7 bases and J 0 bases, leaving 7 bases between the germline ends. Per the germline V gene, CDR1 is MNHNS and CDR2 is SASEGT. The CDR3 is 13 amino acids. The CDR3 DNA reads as TGTGCCAGCACCGGGGCTAGCAATCAGCCCCAGCATTTT. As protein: CASTGASNQPQHF.

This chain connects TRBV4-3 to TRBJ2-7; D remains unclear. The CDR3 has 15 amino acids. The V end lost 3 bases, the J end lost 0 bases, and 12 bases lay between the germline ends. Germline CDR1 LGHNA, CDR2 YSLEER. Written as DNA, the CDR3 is TGCGCCAGCAGCCAGGCACTTGGGCCCTCCTACGAGCAGTACTTC. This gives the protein CASSQALGPSYEQYF.

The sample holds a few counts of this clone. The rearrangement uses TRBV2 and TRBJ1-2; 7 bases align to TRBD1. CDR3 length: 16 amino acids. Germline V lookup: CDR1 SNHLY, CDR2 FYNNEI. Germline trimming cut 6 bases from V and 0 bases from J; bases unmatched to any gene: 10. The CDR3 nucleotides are TGTGCCAGCAGCACCGATAACAGGGGCACTAACTATGGCTACACCTTC. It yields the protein CASSTDNRGTNYGYTF.

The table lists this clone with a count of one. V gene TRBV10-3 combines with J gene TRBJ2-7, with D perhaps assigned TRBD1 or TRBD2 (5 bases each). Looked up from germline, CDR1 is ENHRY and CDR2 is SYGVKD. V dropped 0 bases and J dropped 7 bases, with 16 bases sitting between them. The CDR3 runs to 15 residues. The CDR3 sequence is CAISESGTGKSEQYF. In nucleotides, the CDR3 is TGTGCCATCAGTGAGTCCGGGACGGGGAAATCTGAGCAGTACTTC.

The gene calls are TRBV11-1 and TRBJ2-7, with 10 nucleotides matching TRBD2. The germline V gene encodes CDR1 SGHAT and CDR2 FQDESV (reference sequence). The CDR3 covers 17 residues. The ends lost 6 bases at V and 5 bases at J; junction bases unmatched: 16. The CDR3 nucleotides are TGTGCCAGCAGGCGCACTAGCGGGGTGTCTTCCTTGGACGAGCAGTACTTC. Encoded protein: CASRRTSGVSSLDEQYF.

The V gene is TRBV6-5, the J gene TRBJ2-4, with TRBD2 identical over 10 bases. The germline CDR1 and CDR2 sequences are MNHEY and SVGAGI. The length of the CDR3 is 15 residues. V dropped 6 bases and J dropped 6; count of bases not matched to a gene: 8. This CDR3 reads CASRGLAEGGNIQYF. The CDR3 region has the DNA TGTGCCAGCAGAGGACTAGCGGAGGGGGGAAACATTCAGTACTTC.

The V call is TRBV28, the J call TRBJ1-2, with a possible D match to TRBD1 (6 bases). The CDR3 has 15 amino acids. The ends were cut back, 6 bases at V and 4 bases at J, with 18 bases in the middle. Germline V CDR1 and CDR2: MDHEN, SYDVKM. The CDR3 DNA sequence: TGTGCCAGCAGATCCTCCGAGGGGGGTTCCTATGGCTACACCTTC. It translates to CASRSSEGGSYGYTF.

DNA of the CDR3: TGTGCCAGCAGCCCAAACAGGGCCCCCGCATCCAATGAGCAGTTCTTC. Protein: CASSPNRAPASNEQFF. This chain links TRBV7-2 with TRBJ2-1, with a possible D match to TRBD1 (6 bases). V was shortened by 5 bases and J by 6 bases, with 20 bases between the two germline ends. This CDR3 region has 16 residues. The germline V gene has CDR1 SGHTA and CDR2 FQGNSA. The full variable domain, its missing parts supplied by reference TRBV7-2 and TRBJ2-1, is GAGVSQSPSNKVTEKGKDVELRCDPISGHTALYWYRQSLGQGLEFLIYFQGNSAPDKSGLPSDRFSAERTGGSVSTLTIQRTQQEDSAVYLCASSPNRAPASNEQFFGPGTRLTVL.

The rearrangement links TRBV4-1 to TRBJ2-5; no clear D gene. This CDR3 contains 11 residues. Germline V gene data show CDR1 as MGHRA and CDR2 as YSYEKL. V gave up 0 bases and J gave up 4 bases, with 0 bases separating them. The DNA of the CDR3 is TGCGCCAGCAGCCAAGAAGAGACCCAGTACTTC. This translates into CASSQEETQYF.

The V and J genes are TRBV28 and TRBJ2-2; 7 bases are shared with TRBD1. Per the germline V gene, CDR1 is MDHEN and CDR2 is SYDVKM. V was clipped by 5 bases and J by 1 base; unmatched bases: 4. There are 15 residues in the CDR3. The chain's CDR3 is CASSHGTVNTGELFF. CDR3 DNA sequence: TGTGCCAGCAGTCACGGGACAGTGAACACCGGGGAGCTGTTTTTT. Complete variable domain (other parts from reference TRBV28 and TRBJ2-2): DVKVTQSSRYLVKRTGEKVFLECVQDMDHENMFWYRQDPGLGLRLIYFSYDVKMKEKGDIPEGYSVSREKKERFSLILESASTNQTSMYLCASSHGTVNTGELFFGEGSRLTVL.

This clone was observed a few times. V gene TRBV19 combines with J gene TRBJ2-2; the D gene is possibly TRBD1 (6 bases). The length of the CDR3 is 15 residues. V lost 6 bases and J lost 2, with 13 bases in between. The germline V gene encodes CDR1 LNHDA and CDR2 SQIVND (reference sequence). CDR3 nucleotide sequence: TGTGCCAGTAGCCCGAAAGGGACAAACACCGGGGAGCTGTTTTTT. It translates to CASSPKGTNTGELFF.

This chain's CDR3 is CASSEGTSGVYEQYF. The CDR3 DNA reads TGTGCCAGCAGCGAAGGGACTAGCGGGGTTTACGAGCAGTACTTC. The V call is TRBV7-2, the J call TRBJ2-7, with 13 bases identical to TRBD2. CDR3 length equals 15 residues. The germline V gene has CDR1 SGHTA and CDR2 FQGNSA. Trimming cost V 5 bases and J 4 bases; bases outside gene matches: 5.

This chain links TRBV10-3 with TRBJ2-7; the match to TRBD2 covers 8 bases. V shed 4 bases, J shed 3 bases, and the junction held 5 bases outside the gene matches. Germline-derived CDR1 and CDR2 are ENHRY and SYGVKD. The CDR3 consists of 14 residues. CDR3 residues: CAISVSRGGYEQYF. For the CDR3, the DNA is TGTGCCATCAGTGTCTCACGGGGGGGCTACGAGCAGTACTTC.

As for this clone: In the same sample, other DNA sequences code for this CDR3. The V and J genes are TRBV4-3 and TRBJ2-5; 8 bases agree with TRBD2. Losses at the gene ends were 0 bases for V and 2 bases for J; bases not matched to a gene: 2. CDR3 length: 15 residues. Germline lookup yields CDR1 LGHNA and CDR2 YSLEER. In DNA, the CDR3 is TGCGCCAGCAGCCAAGATGCGGGGGGACAAGAGACCCAGTACTTC. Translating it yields CASSQDAGGQETQYF.

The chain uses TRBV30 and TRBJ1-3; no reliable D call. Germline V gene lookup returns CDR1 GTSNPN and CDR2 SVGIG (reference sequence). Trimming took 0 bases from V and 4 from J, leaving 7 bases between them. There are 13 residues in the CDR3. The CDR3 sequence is CAWSVGAGNTIYF. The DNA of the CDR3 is TGTGCCTGGAGTGTAGGAGCCGGAAACACCATATATTTT.

CDR3 loop: CSVDRLAGVSSSYNEQFF. CDR3 DNA sequence: TGCAGCGTTGATCGGCTAGCGGGAGTCTCAAGCTCCTACAATGAGCAGTTCTTC. The rearrangement links TRBV29-1 to TRBJ2-1; TRBD2 matches at 10 bases. This CDR3 has 18 residues. J gave up 0 bases and V 3 bases, and 11 bases lay outside the gene matches. The germline V gene encodes CDR1 SQVTM and CDR2 ANQGSEA.

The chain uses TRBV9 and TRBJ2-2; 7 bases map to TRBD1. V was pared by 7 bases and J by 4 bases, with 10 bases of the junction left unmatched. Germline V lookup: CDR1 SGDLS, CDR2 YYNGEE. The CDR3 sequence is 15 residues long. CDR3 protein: CASSKGAERTGELFF. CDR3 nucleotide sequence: TGTGCCAGCTCGAAGGGGGCCGAACGCACCGGGGAGCTGTTTTTT.

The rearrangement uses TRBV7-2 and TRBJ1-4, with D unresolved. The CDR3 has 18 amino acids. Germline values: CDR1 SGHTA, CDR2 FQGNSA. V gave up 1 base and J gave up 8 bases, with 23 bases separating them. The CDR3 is CASSLVARTDGDREKLFF. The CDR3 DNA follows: TGTGCCAGCAGCTTAGTAGCAAGGACGGACGGGGATCGAGAAAAACTGTTTTTT. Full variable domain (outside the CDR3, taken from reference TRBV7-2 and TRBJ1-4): GAGVSQSPSNKVTEKGKDVELRCDPISGHTALYWYRQSLGQGLEFLIYFQGNSAPDKSGLPSDRFSAERTGGSVSTLTIQRTQQEDSAVYLCASSLVARTDGDREKLFFGSGTQLSVL.

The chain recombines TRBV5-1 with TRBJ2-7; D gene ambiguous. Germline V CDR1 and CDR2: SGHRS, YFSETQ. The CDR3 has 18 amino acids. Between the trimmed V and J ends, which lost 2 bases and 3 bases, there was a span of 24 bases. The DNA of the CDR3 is TGCGCCAGCAGCTTTTTCTCCGGACGCTCGGATTCTGTCTACGAGCAGTACTTC. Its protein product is CASSFFSGRSDSVYEQYF. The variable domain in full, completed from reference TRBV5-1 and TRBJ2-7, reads KAGVTQTPRYLIKTRGQQVTLSCSPISGHRSVSWYQQTPGQGLQFLFEYFSETQRNKGNFPGRFSGRQFSNSRSEMNVSTLELGDSALYLCASSFFSGRSDSVYEQYFGPGTRLTVT.

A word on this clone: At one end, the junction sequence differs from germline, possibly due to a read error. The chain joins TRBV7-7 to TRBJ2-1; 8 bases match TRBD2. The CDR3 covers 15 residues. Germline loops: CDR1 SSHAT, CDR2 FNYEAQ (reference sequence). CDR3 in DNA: TGTGCTAGCAGCTTAGGAGGTAGCGGGACCAATGAGCAGTTCTTC. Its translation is CASSLGGSGTNEQFF.

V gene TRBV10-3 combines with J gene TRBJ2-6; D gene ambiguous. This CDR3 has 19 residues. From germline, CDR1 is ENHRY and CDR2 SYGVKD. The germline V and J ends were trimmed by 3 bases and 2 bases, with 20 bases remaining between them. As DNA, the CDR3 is TGTGCCATCAGTGACGCCGCGCCTCGGAGAGGTCCTGGGGCCAACGTCCTGACTTTC. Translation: CAISDAAPRRGPGANVLTF.